This TCR beta chain was sequenced during a study of cytomegalovirus exposure and HLA in healthy donors. Regarding the study as a whole: Rare sequences made up most TCRs, while some public TCRs were found in many donors. In vitro confirmation showed three CMV-associated chains to be CMV antigen specific.

The repertoire was sequenced with immunoSEQ multiplex PCR; TCRdb's copy has only in-frame clones and lacks some. Among over 200,000 clones listed, roughly 88% were seen once. CDR1 is SNHLY, CDR2 FYNNEI, per germline. The CDR3 covers 14 residues. The germline V and J ends were trimmed by 6 bases and 6 bases, with 14 bases remaining between them. Separate from the approximately 670-subject first cohort was the 120-subject validation cohort, to which the donors belonged. A remark on this clone: Its antigen is unknown.

Sequenced material: PBMCs. The V gene is TRBV2, the J gene TRBJ2-2; possibly TRBD1 for D (6 bases). The sequence came from a woman aged 25 to 39 in good health and CMV-seronegative. CDR3 sequence (DNA): TGTGCCAGCAGCCCGACAGGTACCCCCGGGGAGCTGTTTTTT. It translates to CASSPTGTPGELFF.